What follows are 12 T cell receptor beta chains derived from one specimen sequenced in a study of T cell responses to AZD1222 COVID-19 vaccine. Measured with immunoSEQ multiplex PCR; TCRdb has only the in-frame clones, and not every one. The data hold about 83,000 clones, with around 89% observed a single time. Source: peripheral blood, taken on day 0 of MenACWY control vaccination. These receptors were obtained from an adult in good health.

This clone was recorded once. The chain is built from TRBV28 and TRBJ1-5; TRBD1 aligns across 8 bases. V gave up 8 bases and J gave up 5 bases; unmatched junction bases: 8. CDR3 length: 14 residues. In germline, CDR1 is MDHEN, CDR2 SYDVKM. CDR3 nucleotides: TGTGCCAGCGGGATTGGACAGGGTTATCAGCCCCAGCATTTT. Translation gives CASGIGQGYQPQHF. The variable domain in full, completed from reference TRBV28 and TRBJ1-5, reads DVKVTQSSRYLVKRTGEKVFLECVQDMDHENMFWYRQDPGLGLRLIYFSYDVKMKEKGDIPEGYSVSREKKERFSLILESASTNQTSMYLCASGIGQGYQPQHFGDGTRLSIL.

This clone was counted a single time. The V gene is TRBV7-9, the J gene TRBJ2-1, with 7 bases lining up with TRBD1. The V and J ends lost 6 bases and 3 bases, in that order; junction bases with no gene match: 5. Germline CDR1 SEHNR, CDR2 FQNEAQ (reference sequence). CDR3 length equals 14 residues. CDR3: CASSSDRVYNEQFF. In nucleotides, the CDR3 is TGTGCCAGCAGTAGCGACAGGGTCTACAATGAGCAGTTCTTC.

The chain is built from TRBV7-2 and TRBJ2-3; 8 bases agree with TRBD1. The CDR3 extends over 14 amino acids. Trimming removed 4 bases from V and 1 base from J; junction bases left unmatched: 1. Looked up from germline, CDR1 is SGHTA and CDR2 is FQGNSA. In DNA form, the CDR3 reads TGTGCCAGCAGCTCGGGACAGGGCACAGATACGCAGTATTTT. It translates to CASSSGQGTDTQYF.

The CDR3 coding sequence is TGCGCCAGCAGTCGTTCCCCTGCAACTAATGAAAAACTGTTTTTT. Translating it yields CASSRSPATNEKLFF. The V call is TRBV5-1, the J call TRBJ1-4, with D unclear. Looked up from germline, CDR1 is SGHRS and CDR2 is YFSETQ. V lost 5 bases, J lost 0 bases, and 11 bases lay in between. The CDR3 runs to 15 residues.

This sequence joins TRBV7-9 and TRBJ2-7; D remains unclear. The CDR3 runs to 14 residues. V was clipped by 5 bases and J by 4 bases, with 15 bases between them. Per the germline V gene, CDR1 is SEHNR and CDR2 is FQNEAQ (reference sequence). The DNA of the CDR3 is TGTGCCAGCAGCCGACGTGGGCTGCGATACGAGCAGTACTTC. It is translated as CASSRRGLRYEQYF.

A note on this clone: A junction boundary mismatches the germline segment, possibly from a read error. V usage is TRBV18 and J usage is TRBJ1-1; D is possibly TRBD1 (5 bases). Germline values: CDR1 KGHSH, CDR2 LQKENI. The CDR3 sequence is 13 residues long. The CDR3 spells CASAPGEGLEAFF. For the CDR3, the DNA is TGTGCCAGCGCACCTGGGGAGGGACTAGAAGCTTTCTTT. Full variable domain (remainder filled in from reference TRBV18 and TRBJ1-1): NAGVMQNPRHLVRRRGQEARLRCSPMKGHSHVYWYRQLPEEGLKFMVYLQKENIIDESGMPKERFSAEFPKEGPSILRIQQVVRGDSAAYFCASAPGEGLEAFFGQGTRLTVV.

This clone was found a few times. The genes are TRBV24-1 and TRBJ2-1, with 9 bases fitting TRBD2. Trimming at V came to 4 bases and at J to 8 bases, leaving 8 bases not matched to a gene. Looked up from germline, CDR1 is KGHDR and CDR2 is SFDVKD. This CDR3 spans 15 amino acids. In nucleotides, the CDR3 is TGTGCCACCAGTGACCCCGGGACTAGCTTGTATGAGCAGTTCTTC. It is translated as CATSDPGTSLYEQFF.

V and J are TRBV28 and TRBJ1-2, with 9 nucleotides matching TRBD1. V gave up 6 bases and J gave up 5 bases; unmatched junction bases: 10. CDR1 is MDHEN and CDR2 is SYDVKM in the germline V gene. There are 15 residues in the CDR3. CDR3: CASRDPGQGLYGYTF. The CDR3 region has the DNA TGTGCCAGCAGGGACCCGGGACAGGGATTGTATGGCTACACCTTC.

The chain links TRBV27 to TRBJ1-5; D unclear. CDR1 and CDR2 (germline): MNHEY, SMNVEV (reference sequence). The germline V and J ends were trimmed by 9 bases and 0 bases, with 9 bases remaining between them. The CDR3 is 13 amino acids. DNA of the CDR3: TGTGCCAGTAGACAAAATAGCAATCAGCCCCAGCATTTT. The encoded protein is CASRQNSNQPQHF.

This chain uses TRBV10-2 with TRBJ2-7, with D possibly matching TRBD2 (6 bases). CDR1 and CDR2 from the germline V gene are WSHSY and SAAADI. V lost 7 bases, J lost 5 bases, and 12 bases lay in between. The CDR3 runs to 12 residues. CDR3 region: CASKGGRDEQYF. In DNA form, the CDR3 reads TGCGCCAGCAAGGGAGGCCGGGACGAGCAGTACTTC.

This clone was seen a handful of times. This sequence joins TRBV4-3 and TRBJ2-7; TRBD2 might be the D (6 bases). The ends were cut back, 0 bases at V and 7 bases at J, with 10 bases in the middle. This CDR3 comprises 13 residues. Germline assignment: CDR1 LGHNA and CDR2 YSLEER. CDR3 in DNA: TGCGCCAGCAGCCAAGACGAAGGACTAGAGCAGTACTTC. This sequence encodes CASSQDEGLEQYF.

This chain links TRBV6-6 with TRBJ2-1, with 10 bases aligning to TRBD2. J lost 6 bases, V lost 6 bases, and 11 bases had no gene match. Germline-derived CDR1 and CDR2 are MNHNY and SVGAGI (reference sequence). This CDR3 has 16 amino acids. CDR3 bases: TGTGCCAGCAGCCTATCGGCCAGCGGGAGGGCCAATGAGCAGTTCTTC. Encoded protein: CASSLSASGRANEQFF.